This entry features one T cell receptor (beta chain) sequence. Its matching antigen is unknown. Execution of the assay was at deep level. The table came from immunoSEQ multiplex PCR; TCRdb's copy has only in-frame clones and leaves some out. The repertoire has around 610,000 clones, about 96% of them found once; the top ten carry 0.11%. These data originate in a study of shared clonotypes between healthy human individuals. The overall study: For every donor, three CD4 naive, three CD4 memory, two CD8 naive and one CD8 memory plates were used.

Study results and limitations: What naive subsets generally showed was a larger estimated richness than memory subsets showed. Clonotypes not shared had lower generation probabilities than those common to all four donors.

Germline V lookup: CDR1 SGHAT, CDR2 FQDESV (reference sequence). Trimming shortened V by 2 bases and J by 6 bases, and 11 bases separated the two germline ends. This CDR3 is built from 14 residues. As defined, naive CD8 cells were CD45RO-negative and positively selected for CCR7, with terminally differentiated effector memory CD45RA+ cells excluded. The V and J genes are TRBV11-1 and TRBJ2-1; no definite D call. Sequencing was done on a sample of naive CD8+ T cells sorted from blood. The source is a woman aged 25 to 39 in good health. The CDR3 is CASSLSGPPNEQFF. CDR3 DNA: TGTGCCAGCAGCTTATCCGGGCCTCCCAATGAGCAGTTCTTC.